This T cell receptor beta chain was sequenced in a study of cytomegalovirus exposure and HLA in healthy donors. Overall study results and limits: Among TCR beta chains, those listed as cytomegalovirus-associated numbered around 180.

Turning to this clone: Its antigen is not known.

The repertoire was sequenced with immunoSEQ multiplex PCR; TCRdb's copy has only in-frame clones and lacks some. The data contain about 140,000 clones, 88% of them singletons. This TCR derives from a woman between 18 and 30 years old in good health and CMV-seropositive. Sequenced: PBMCs.

The CDR3 here is CASSDWAGTYEQYF. The DNA for the CDR3 is TGTGCCAGCAGTGACTGGGCAGGAACCTACGAGCAGTACTTC. V gene TRBV6-4 combines with J gene TRBJ2-5, with D unclear. The J call could be wrong; TRBJ2-7 is a better fit for the DNA end. Germline CDR1 and CDR2: MRHNA and SNTAGT. This CDR3 spans 14 amino acids.